These T cell receptor beta chains were read from a single sample in a study of CD8+ T cells in alopecia areata. Data came from immunoSEQ multiplex PCR; TCRdb stores just in-frame clones and leaves some out. Among about 260,000 clones listed, around three fifths were seen once. Sample: CD4+ T cells sorted from blood, taken around week 52, from a patient treated with tofacitinib. The receptor source for this set is a human donor with alopecia areata. Each CDR3 is given with its conserved first and last residue. D genes are given only for firm matches. Only some rows state a clone size, as once, few, many or a class for expanded clones.

abundance	v_gene	j_gene	d_gene	CDR3nt	CDR3aa
.	TRBV15	TRBJ2-3	TRBD1	TGTGCCACCAGCAGAGCCGGACAGGGGTTGGATACGCAGTATTTT	CATSRAGQGLDTQYF
.	TRBV18	TRBJ2-7	TRBD1	TGTGCCAGCTCCCTGGCGGGACAGGGGGCTGCCTACGAGCAGTACTTC	CASSLAGQGAAYEQYF
.	TRBV30	TRBJ2-6	.	TGTGCCTGGACCCGGGACCGTATGACTTTC	CAWTRDRMTF
many	TRBV4-3	TRBJ1-2	.	TGCGCCAGCAGCCAAGCAGCTAACTATGGCTACACCTTC	CASSQAANYGYTF
few	TRBV28	TRBJ2-7	TRBD2	TGTGCCAGCAGTCCCCAGTGGGGGGGCTCCTACGAGCAGTACTTC	CASSPQWGGSYEQYF
few	TRBV5-6	TRBJ2-5	.	TGTGCCAGCAGGGGCCTCGAGAGCTACCAAGAGACCCAGTACTTC	CASRGLESYQETQYF
.	TRBV30	TRBJ1-2	TRBD1	TGTGCCTGGAGTCGCGGACAGGGGGCAGAAGTTGGCTACACCTTC	CAWSRGQGAEVGYTF
.	TRBV19	TRBJ2-7	.	TGTGCCAGTAGTCGGGGGGCCTTCTACGAGCAGTACTTC	CASSRGAFYEQYF
.	TRBV15	TRBJ2-4	.	TGTGCCACCAGCAGAGATGGGAATAAAAACATTCAGTACTTC	CATSRDGNKNIQYF
.	TRBV29-1	TRBJ2-5	.	TGCAGCGTGGGCGACAGCCCCCGAGAGACCCAGTACTTC	CSVGDSPRETQYF
.	TRBV29-1	TRBJ1-1	.	TGCAGCGTTCGCTTGATGAACACTGAAGCTTTCTTT	CSVRLMNTEAFF
.	TRBV29-1	TRBJ2-7	.	TGCAGCGTTGCTGACAGGTTATACGAGCAGTACTTC	CSVADRLYEQYF
.	TRBV29-1	TRBJ2-5	TRBD2	TGCAGCGTAGCCCGACTAGCGGAGTACCAAGAGACCCAGTACTTC	CSVARLAEYQETQYF
.	TRBV29-1	TRBJ1-1	TRBD1	TGCAGCGCCGGACAGGGTGGATCCCGTGACGCTGAAGCTTTCTTT	CSAGQGGSRDAEAFF
few	TRBV29-1	TRBJ2-5	TRBD1	TGCAGCGTGGATACAGGGGGGCGCGAGACCCAGTACTTC	CSVDTGGRETQYF
few	TRBV19	TRBJ2-2	TRBD2	TGTGCCAGTATGCAGCGGGGGGGCCACGTCACCGGGGAGCTGTTTTTT	CASMQRGGHVTGELFF
.	TRBV15	TRBJ2-3	.	TGTGCCACCAGCAGGCTCGACAGCGGCACAGATACGCAGTATTTT	CATSRLDSGTDTQYF
.	TRBV11-2	TRBJ2-5	.	TGTGCCAGCAGCTCAGGGGCCCGGGAGACCCAGTACTTC	CASSSGARETQYF
once	TRBV30	TRBJ1-6	.	TGTGCCTGTCAGGGTGATAATTCACCCCTCCACTTT	CACQGDNSPLHF
once	TRBV30	TRBJ1-5	TRBD1	TGTGCCTGGAGTATCACAGGGGGTGATCAGCCCCAGCATTTT	CAWSITGGDQPQHF
few	TRBV19	TRBJ2-5	.	TGTGCCAGTAGTGTCCGGGGTAGGGGGAACCCGACCGATCCTCAAGAGACCCAGTACTTC	CASSVRGRGNPTDPQETQYF
.	TRBV7-9	TRBJ1-4	.	TGTGCCAGCAGCTCGGGGTACACAGGAAAACTGTTTTTT	CASSSGYTGKLFF
.	TRBV30	TRBJ2-1	.	TGTGCCTGGAGGGAAGACAGTTACAATGAGCAGTTCTTC	CAWREDSYNEQFF
many	TRBV19	TRBJ2-5	.	TGTGCCAGTAGTAGTTCGAGGGGCCAAGAGACCCAGTACTTC	CASSSSRGQETQYF
.	TRBV5-1	TRBJ2-4	.	TGCGCCAGCAGCTTGACCCAGGGGACCAAAAACATTCAGTACTTC	CASSLTQGTKNIQYF
.	TRBV7-9	TRBJ1-3	.	TGTGCCAGCAGCTCCCGGGGGCTAAGATACGGAAACACCATATATTTT	CASSSRGLRYGNTIYF
.	TRBV5-1	TRBJ2-3	TRBD2	TGCGCCAGCAGCTTGGGACTAGCGGAGAGCACAGATACGCAGTATTTT	CASSLGLAESTDTQYF
.	TRBV30	TRBJ1-5	.	TGTGCCTGGAGCCCCTCGGATGTCCAGCCCCAGCATTTT	CAWSPSDVQPQHF